The 5 T cell receptor beta chains below were found in one sample sequenced in a study of control samples from healthy donors and cancer patients. Here immunoSEQ multiplex PCR was the method, and the copy in TCRdb shows in-frame clones only, minus some. The sample lists 100,000 to 150,000 clones, 75% to 95% occurring once. The sample taken for sequencing was blood. Receptors were obtained from a man between 18 and 29 years old in good health.

This chain uses TRBV11-3 with TRBJ2-7; 11 bases match TRBD1. CDR1 is SGHNT, CDR2 YENEEA, per germline. The ends lost 1 base at V and 3 bases at J; junction bases unmatched: 5. The CDR3 sequence is 16 residues long. CDR3 amino acids: CASSLAPGQGVYEQYV. Written as DNA, the CDR3 is TGTGCCAGCAGCTTAGCACCGGGACAGGGGGTCTACGAGCAGTACGTC.

This chain joins TRBV24-1 and TRBJ2-5; 9 bases map to TRBD1. V trimming: 4 bases; J trimming: 3 bases; junction bases outside the gene matches: 11. The CDR3 totals 17 residues. Germline CDR1 is KGHDR and CDR2 is SFDVKD. The DNA of the CDR3 is TGTGCCACCAGTGAGCCGGGACAGGGTAGGGTGAAAGAGACCCAGTACTTC. This encodes CATSEPGQGRVKETQYF.

The rearrangement links TRBV6-5 to TRBJ1-5; 10 positions match TRBD1. This CDR3 contains 14 residues. Germline loops: CDR1 MNHEY, CDR2 SVGAGI. V dropped 6 bases and J dropped 4; count of bases not matched to a gene: 3. The CDR3 region has the DNA TGTGCCAGCAGGAGGACAGGGGGTAATCAGCCCCAGCATTTT. It encodes CASRRTGGNQPQHF.

The gene calls are TRBV27 and TRBJ2-5; 7 bases line up with TRBD1. V lost 2 bases, J lost 4 bases, and 1 base stayed unmatched. CDR3 length: 13 amino acids. CDR1 MNHEY and CDR2 SMNVEV come from the germline V gene (reference sequence). The CDR3 DNA reads as TGTGCCAGCAGTTTAGGACAGGCAGAGACCCAGTACTTC. Protein: CASSLGQAETQYF.

In its sample, this clone was seen once. This chain connects TRBV2 to TRBJ1-1; perhaps TRBD1 as D (5 bases). V shed 0 bases and J shed 0 bases, with 11 bases lying between them. Germline lookup yields CDR1 SNHLY and CDR2 FYNNEI. This CDR3 spans 16 amino acids. CDR3 in DNA: TGTGCCAGCAGTGAAGCCCACCCGGACATGAACACTGAAGCTTTCTTT. Encoded protein: CASSEAHPDMNTEAFF.